The 23 T cell receptor beta chains below come from one sample, sequenced in a study of a mutant IDH1 vaccine in newly diagnosed glioma. Sequencing was performed with immunoSEQ multiplex PCR; in TCRdb, only in-frame clones are kept and a portion is missing. Among around 25,000 clones listed, under 80% were seen once. Antigens of these TCRs are unknown. Described time point: week 11, during vaccination. All doses held 300 ug of mutant IDH1 20-mer peptide, with topical imiquimod. Sequences were derived from peripheral blood mononuclear cells (PBMCs), sampled from a glioma patient whose treatment included an IDH1 peptide vaccine. The receptor source for this set is a man aged 18 to 30 with glioma. Some clones in this sample may be carry-over from other donors' samples.

The chain's CDR3 is CASSQDRRVGGGTEAFF. The CDR3 DNA follows: TGCGCCAGCAGCCAAGATAGGCGGGTCGGGGGAGGCACTGAAGCTTTCTTT. V is TRBV4-3 and J is TRBJ1-1, with a weak D call TRBD1 (5 bases). Trimming stripped 0 bases from V and 4 bases from J, with 18 bases between. Germline loops: CDR1 LGHNA, CDR2 YSLEER. The CDR3 has 17 residues.

The V gene is TRBV18, the J gene TRBJ2-2, with TRBD2 matching over 8 bases. From germline, CDR1 is KGHSH and CDR2 LQKENI. After removal of 4 bases from V and 5 bases from J, the junction contained 6 bases not matched to a gene. The CDR3 contains 15 residues. CDR3 sequence reads: CASSRAGGETGELFF. CDR3 nucleotides: TGTGCCAGCTCACGCGCGGGAGGTGAAACCGGGGAGCTGTTTTTT.

The V and J genes are TRBV5-6 and TRBJ2-2; D not resolved. CDR3 length: 15 amino acids. CDR1 is SGHDT and CDR2 is YYEEEE in the germline V gene. Trimming left V 4 bases short and J 6 bases short, with 16 bases between. CDR3 DNA sequence: TGTGCCAGCAGCCTTACCCATCGCGGACCCGGGGAGCTGTTTTTT. Translation gives CASSLTHRGPGELFF.

The rearrangement uses TRBV6-1 and TRBJ1-6; TRBD1 agrees at 9 bases. V shed 4 bases, J shed 7 bases, and the junction held 11 bases outside the gene matches. This CDR3 is 17 amino acids long. CDR1 is MNHNS, CDR2 SASEGT, per germline. The chain's CDR3 is CASSAGTGTGYNSPLHF. For the CDR3, the DNA is TGTGCCAGCAGTGCCGGGACAGGGACAGGCTACAATTCACCCCTCCACTTT.

The rearrangement links TRBV5-6 to TRBJ2-7; TRBD2 matches 9 bases. The germline CDR1 and CDR2 sequences are SGHDT and YYEEEE. V was clipped by 0 bases and J by 5 bases; unmatched bases: 9. This CDR3 comprises 16 residues. CDR3 amino acids: CASSLAIAGELDEQYF. CDR3 bases: TGTGCCAGCAGCTTGGCGATAGCGGGGGAACTTGACGAGCAGTACTTC. Full variable domain (rest looked up from reference TRBV5-6 and TRBJ2-7): DAGVTQSPTHLIKTRGQQVTLRCSPKSGHDTVSWYQQALGQGPQFIFQYYEEEERQRGNFPDRFSGHQFPNYSSELNVNALLLGDSALYLCASSLAIAGELDEQYFGPGTRLTVT.

The CDR3 protein is CASSAPGLADQETQYF. For the CDR3, the DNA is TGTGCCAGCAGCGCGCCGGGACTAGCGGACCAAGAGACCCAGTACTTC. V is TRBV5-4 and J is TRBJ2-5; 11 bases are a match to TRBD2. J gave up 0 bases and V 4 bases, and 5 bases lay outside the gene matches. Germline lookup yields CDR1 SGHNT and CDR2 YYREEE (reference sequence). CDR3 length: 16 residues. Filled out from reference TRBV5-4 and TRBJ2-5, the complete variable domain reads ETGVTQSPTHLIKTRGQQVTLRCSSQSGHNTVSWYQQALGQGPQFIFQYYREEENGRGNFPPRFSGLQFPNYSSELNVNALELDDSALYLCASSAPGLADQETQYFGPGTRLLVL.

Comments on this clone: A junction boundary mismatches the germline segment, possibly from a read error. This chain uses TRBV7-7 with TRBJ2-2; 7 bases align to TRBD1. This CDR3 region has 14 residues. The germline V gene encodes CDR1 SSHAT and CDR2 FNYEAQ (reference sequence). The CDR3 is CASSSTGVGGELFF. The CDR3 DNA sequence: TGTGCTAGCAGCTCCACAGGGGTTGGCGGGGAGCTGTTTTTT.

The rearrangement uses TRBV5-4 and TRBJ2-7; possibly TRBD2 for D (5 bases). This CDR3 has 13 residues. Trimming cost V 3 bases and J 0 bases, with 7 bases left between them. Per germline, CDR1 SGHNT and CDR2 YYREEE (reference sequence). The CDR3 coding sequence is TGTGCCAGCAGCTCCGGGGTCTCCTACGAGCAGTACTTC. Amino acids: CASSSGVSYEQYF.

This clone was seen just once. The genes are TRBV30 and TRBJ2-5; either TRBD1 or TRBD2 may supply D (5 bases each). There are 13 residues in the CDR3. Germline CDR1 GTSNPN, CDR2 SVGIG (reference sequence). Trimming removed 4 bases from V and 4 bases from J, with 13 bases in between. The CDR3 nucleotides are TGTGCCTGGAAGGCTCCGAGGGGAGAGACCCAGTACTTC. Translating it yields CAWKAPRGETQYF.

The chain uses TRBV27 and TRBJ1-5; D not certain. Germline loops: CDR1 MNHEY, CDR2 SMNVEV (reference sequence). Trimming cost V 6 bases and J 0 bases, with 9 bases left between them. The CDR3 has 14 amino acids. CDR3 protein: CASRESYSNQPQHF. In DNA, the CDR3 is TGTGCCAGCAGGGAATCGTATAGCAATCAGCCCCAGCATTTT.

The chain has TRBV5-8 and TRBJ1-5; D remains ambiguous. CDR1 and CDR2 from the germline V gene are SGHTS and YDEGEE. This CDR3 has 14 residues. Trimming pared 0 bases from V and 5 bases from J, leaving 9 bases between. CDR3 DNA sequence: TGTGCCAGCAGCTTGGAGGTAGCCGATCAGCCCCAGCATTTT. Residues: CASSLEVADQPQHF.

The chain has TRBV19 and TRBJ2-1, with no clear D. V lost 1 base and J lost 2, with 6 bases in between. This CDR3 is built from 14 residues. From germline, CDR1 is LNHDA and CDR2 SQIVND (reference sequence). CDR3 DNA sequence: TGTGCCAGTAGTATAGGGGCCCCCTACAATGAGCAGTTCTTC. This sequence encodes CASSIGAPYNEQFF.

The J gene is TRBJ2-3, the V gene TRBV10-3; D is unresolved. The V gene lost 0 bases and the J gene lost 8 bases, with 9 bases spanning the gap. Germline CDR1 ENHRY, CDR2 SYGVKD. CDR3 length equals 13 residues. The CDR3: CAISESNPVTQYF. CDR3 in DNA: TGTGCCATCAGTGAGTCGAACCCGGTTACGCAGTATTTT.

A few counts support this clone. This chain joins TRBV2 and TRBJ2-1, with D tentatively TRBD1 (6 bases). V lost 7 bases and J lost 4, with 14 bases in between. Per germline, CDR1 SNHLY and CDR2 FYNNEI. This CDR3 is built from 14 residues. The CDR3 here is CASNRDTGYNEQFF. CDR3 bases: TGTGCCAGCAATCGGGACACTGGATACAATGAGCAGTTCTTC.

This rearrangement joins TRBV6-5 to TRBJ1-2, with 10 bases identical to TRBD1. The germline gives CDR1 MNHEY, CDR2 SVGAGI. The CDR3 runs to 15 residues. The V and J ends lost 5 bases and 4 bases, in that order; junction bases with no gene match: 7. In DNA, the CDR3 is TGTGCCAGCAGTGCCCGCGGGACAGGGGCCTATGGCTACACCTTC. Amino acid sequence: CASSARGTGAYGYTF.

The chain combines TRBV28 with TRBJ2-5; D possibly corresponds to TRBD2 (6 bases). The CDR3 has 15 amino acids. The V end lost 5 bases, the J end lost 4 bases, and 17 bases lay between the germline ends. CDR1 and CDR2 (germline): MDHEN, SYDVKM. CDR3 region: CASSLGGGVLETQYF. The CDR3 DNA sequence: TGTGCCAGCAGTCTGGGGGGTGGCGTTTTAGAGACCCAGTACTTC.

This rearrangement joins TRBV29-1 to TRBJ2-5; D is unresolved. Trimming cost V 4 bases and J 5 bases, with 14 bases left between them. The CDR3 extends over 13 amino acids. Per germline, CDR1 SQVTM and CDR2 ANQGSEA. This chain's CDR3 is CSVVRIHGETQYF. The DNA of the CDR3 is TGCAGCGTTGTTCGTATTCATGGGGAGACCCAGTACTTC.

This clone was detected a few times. V usage is TRBV29-1 and J usage is TRBJ1-1; tentative D call: TRBD1 (5 bases). Trimming removed 4 bases from V and 4 bases from J, with 10 bases in between. The CDR3 is 12 amino acids. Germline assignment: CDR1 SQVTM and CDR2 ANQGSEA. The CDR3 DNA reads as TGCAGCGTTGTAGCCGGGGCCACTGAAGCTTTCTTT. It is translated as CSVVAGATEAFF.

The chain links TRBV5-6 to TRBJ2-1; D remains unclear. CDR1 is SGHDT and CDR2 is YYEEEE in the germline V gene. The CDR3 contains 12 residues. V lost 0 bases and J lost 7, with 5 bases in between. The CDR3 spells CASSLDGNEQFF. CDR3 bases: TGTGCCAGCAGCTTGGATGGGAATGAGCAGTTCTTC. The complete variable domain, with remaining parts taken from reference TRBV5-6 and TRBJ2-1, reads DAGVTQSPTHLIKTRGQQVTLRCSPKSGHDTVSWYQQALGQGPQFIFQYYEEEERQRGNFPDRFSGHQFPNYSSELNVNALLLGDSALYLCASSLDGNEQFFGPGTRLTVL.

The gene calls are TRBV4-3 and TRBJ1-4; D not resolved. The germline V gene encodes CDR1 LGHNA and CDR2 YSLEER. CDR3 length: 17 amino acids. With 1 base removed from V and 0 bases from J, the gap between germline ends came to 12 bases. The chain's CDR3 is CASSQAQRTATNEKLFF. In DNA, the CDR3 is TGCGCCAGCAGCCAAGCCCAGAGGACCGCAACTAATGAAAAACTGTTTTTT.

This clone showed up just a few times. This chain uses TRBV5-1 with TRBJ1-5; no clear D gene. Between the trimmed V and J ends, which lost 0 bases and 6 bases, there was a span of 10 bases. The CDR3 spans 14 residues. CDR1 and CDR2 from the germline V gene are SGHRS and YFSETQ. As DNA, the CDR3 is TGCGCCAGCAGCTTGGGGACGGAGGGTCAGCCCCAGCATTTT. It encodes CASSLGTEGQPQHF.

The V call is TRBV9, the J call TRBJ2-1, with 7 bases lining up with TRBD2. The ends lost 0 bases at V and 9 bases at J; junction bases unmatched: 6. CDR3 size: 14 residues. The germline gives CDR1 SGDLS, CDR2 YYNGEE. Here the CDR3 reads CASSVVGLWGEQFF. The CDR3 nucleotides read TGTGCCAGCAGCGTAGTGGGACTATGGGGTGAGCAGTTCTTC.

The chain has TRBV10-1 and TRBJ2-7, with D possibly TRBD1 on 5 matching bases. The CDR3 is 15 amino acids. Looked up from germline, CDR1 is WNHNN and CDR2 is SYGVQD (reference sequence). Deletions cut 7 bases from V and 0 bases from J, with 16 bases between. The CDR3, as DNA: TGCGCCAGCAAAGACGGGCAGGGTAACTCCTACGAGCAGTACTTC. It codes for CASKDGQGNSYEQYF.